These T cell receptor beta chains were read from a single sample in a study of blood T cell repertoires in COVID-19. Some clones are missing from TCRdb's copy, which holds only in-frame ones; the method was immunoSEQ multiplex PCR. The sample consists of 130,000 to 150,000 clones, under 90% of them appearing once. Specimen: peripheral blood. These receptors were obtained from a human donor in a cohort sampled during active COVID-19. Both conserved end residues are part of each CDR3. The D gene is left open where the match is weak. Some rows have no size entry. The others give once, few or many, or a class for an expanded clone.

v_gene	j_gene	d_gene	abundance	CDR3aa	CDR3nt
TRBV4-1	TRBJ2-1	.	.	CASSQDVGTMDNEQFF	TGCGCCAGCAGCCAAGATGTTGGGACAATGGACAATGAGCAGTTCTTC
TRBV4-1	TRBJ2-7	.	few	CASSQDGVGYEQYF	TGCGCCAGCAGCCAAGACGGAGTAGGTTACGAGCAGTACTTC
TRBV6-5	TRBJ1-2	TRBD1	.	CASSYRQGVGGYTF	TGTGCCAGCAGTTACAGACAGGGGGTGGGTGGCTACACCTTC
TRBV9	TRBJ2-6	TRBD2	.	CASSAWELAGGYGANVLTF	TGTGCCAGCAGCGCATGGGAACTAGCGGGAGGGTATGGGGCCAACGTCCTGACTTTC
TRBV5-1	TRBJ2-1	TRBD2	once	CASSLETSGHEQFF	TGCGCCAGCAGCTTGGAGACTAGCGGGCATGAGCAGTTCTTC
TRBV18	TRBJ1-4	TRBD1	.	CASSPGQRNEKLFF	TGTGCCAGCTCACCGGGACAGAGAAATGAAAAACTGTTTTTT
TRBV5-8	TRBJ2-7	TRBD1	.	CASSQGQGGWEQYF	TGTGCCAGCAGCCAGGGACAGGGAGGATGGGAGCAGTACTTC
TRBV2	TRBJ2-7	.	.	CASKSRGYEQYF	TGTGCCAGTAAGTCCAGGGGTTACGAGCAGTACTTC
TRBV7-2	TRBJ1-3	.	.	CASSLVRGNTIYF	TGTGCCAGCAGCTTAGTGCGTGGAAACACCATATATTTT
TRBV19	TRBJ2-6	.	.	CASSIGAGGRLSSGANVLTF	TGTGCCAGTAGTATAGGTGCCGGGGGGCGCCTAAGCTCTGGGGCCAACGTCCTGACTTTC
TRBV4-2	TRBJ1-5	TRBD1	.	CASSQDVRGHQPQHF	TGTGCCAGCAGCCAAGATGTAAGGGGGCACCAGCCCCAGCATTTT
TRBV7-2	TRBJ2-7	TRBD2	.	CASSLGGTSGTQVNEQYF	TGTGCCAGCAGCTTAGGGGGGACTAGCGGGACCCAAGTCAACGAGCAGTACTTC
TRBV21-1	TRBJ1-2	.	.	CASSPGQGTTNYGYTF	TGTGCCAGCAGTCCTGGACAGGGGACAACTAACTATGGCTACACCTTC
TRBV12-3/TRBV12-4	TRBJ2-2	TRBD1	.	CASTQGAGELFF	TGTGCCAGCACCCAGGGGGCCGGGGAGCTGTTTTTT
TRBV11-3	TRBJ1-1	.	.	CASSFPRQWDTEAFF	TGTGCCAGCAGCTTTCCCAGACAGTGGGACACTGAAGCTTTCTTT
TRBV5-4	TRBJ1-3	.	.	CASSLQPPAGFTGGNTIYF	TGTGCCAGCAGCTTGCAACCCCCTGCTGGGTTCACGGGTGGAAACACCATATATTTT
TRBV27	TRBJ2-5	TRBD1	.	CASSLQGAGKETQYF	TGTGCCAGCAGTTTACAGGGGGCGGGTAAAGAGACCCAGTACTTC
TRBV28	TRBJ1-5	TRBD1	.	CASSLSWTGTQPQHF	TGTGCCAGCAGTTTATCCTGGACAGGGACCCAGCCCCAGCATTTT
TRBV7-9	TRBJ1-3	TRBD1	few	CASTPGETGFRNTIYF	TGTGCCAGCACCCCAGGGGAGACAGGGTTTCGAAACACCATATATTTT
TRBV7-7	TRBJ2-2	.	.	CASSSGRGQVGELFF	TGTGCCAGCAGCTCCGGGAGGGGGCAGGTCGGGGAGCTGTTTTTT
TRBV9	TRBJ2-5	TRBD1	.	CASSPRGVGTGLETQYF	TGTGCCAGCAGCCCACGGGGGGTCGGGACAGGGTTAGAGACCCAGTACTTC
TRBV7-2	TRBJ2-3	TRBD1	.	CASILGQGRTDTQYF	TGTGCCAGCATACTGGGACAGGGACGCACAGATACGCAGTATTTT
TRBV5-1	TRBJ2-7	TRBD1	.	CASSLDGQGAREQYF	TGCGCCAGCAGCTTGGATGGACAGGGGGCGAGGGAGCAGTACTTC
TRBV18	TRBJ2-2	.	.	CASSHGVEGVRTGELFF	TGTGCCAGCTCACATGGAGTTGAAGGGGTGAGGACCGGGGAGCTGTTTTTT
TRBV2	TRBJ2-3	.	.	CASSYRGSSGSGSTDTQYF	TGTGCCAGCAGCTACAGGGGGAGTAGCGGGAGTGGTAGCACAGATACGCAGTATTTT
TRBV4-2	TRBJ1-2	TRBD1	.	CASSPGQGANYGYTF	TGTGCCAGCAGCCCGGGACAGGGAGCTAACTATGGCTACACCTTC
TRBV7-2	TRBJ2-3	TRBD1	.	CASSLLQGARDTQYF	TGTGCCAGCAGCTTATTGCAGGGGGCCCGGGATACGCAGTATTTT
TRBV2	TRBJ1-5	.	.	CASTPGGLVGPQHF	TGTGCCAGCACTCCGGGGGGTTTGGTTGGGCCCCAGCATTTT
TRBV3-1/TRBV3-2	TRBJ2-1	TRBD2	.	CASSLQGTSGPYNEQFF	TGTGCCAGCAGCCTACAGGGGACTAGCGGACCCTACAATGAGCAGTTCTTC
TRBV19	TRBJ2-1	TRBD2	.	CASSIGRSGSSGNSYEQFF	TGTGCCAGTAGTATAGGAAGAAGCGGGTCTAGCGGGAACTCCTATGAGCAGTTCTTC
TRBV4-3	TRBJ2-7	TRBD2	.	CASSLGLAGETYEQYF	TGCGCCAGCAGCCTAGGACTAGCGGGAGAGACGTACGAGCAGTACTTC
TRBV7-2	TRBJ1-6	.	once	CASSLALVTDSRGPLHF	TGTGCCAGCAGCTTAGCGCTTGTGACAGACTCTAGGGGACCCCTCCACTTT
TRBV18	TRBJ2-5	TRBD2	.	CASSPPSGRRETQYF	TGTGCCAGCTCACCACCTAGCGGGAGGAGGGAGACCCAGTACTTC
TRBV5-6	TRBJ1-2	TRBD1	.	CASSLVGTGGYGYTF	TGTGCCAGCAGCTTGGTGGGGACAGGGGGCTATGGCTACACCTTC
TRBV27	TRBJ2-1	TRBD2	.	CASSLGGLQFF	TGTGCCAGCAGTTTGGGAGGGCTGCAGTTCTTC
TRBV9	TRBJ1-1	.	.	CASSVVEGGAFF	TGTGCCAGCAGCGTAGTGGAGGGTGGGGCTTTCTTT
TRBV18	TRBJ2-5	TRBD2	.	CASSREGPETQYF	TGTGCCAGCTCACGGGAGGGCCCGGAGACCCAGTACTTC
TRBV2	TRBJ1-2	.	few	CASSHSPGEFSGSNYGYTF	TGTGCCAGCAGTCACTCCCCAGGGGAGTTCTCCGGGTCAAACTATGGCTACACCTTC
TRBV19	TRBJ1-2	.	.	CASRSRDTGRGYTF	TGTGCCAGCAGATCCCGGGACACCGGCCGAGGCTACACCTTC
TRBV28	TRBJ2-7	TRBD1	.	CASSTPWTGDFYEQYF	TGTGCCAGCAGTACGCCTTGGACAGGGGACTTTTACGAGCAGTACTTC
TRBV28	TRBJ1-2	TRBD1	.	CASKRDRAKSNYGYTF	TGTGCCAGCAAACGGGACAGGGCCAAGTCTAACTATGGCTACACCTTC
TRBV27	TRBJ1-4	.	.	CASSLSEGRANEKLFF	TGTGCCAGCAGTTTATCGGAGGGTAGGGCTAATGAAAAACTGTTTTTT
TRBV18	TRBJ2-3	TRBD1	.	CASSPRETGGTDTQYF	TGTGCCAGCTCACCACGGGAGACAGGGGGCACAGATACGCAGTATTTT
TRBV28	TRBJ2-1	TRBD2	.	CASIASGTYNEQFF	TGTGCCAGCATAGCTAGCGGAACCTACAATGAGCAGTTCTTC
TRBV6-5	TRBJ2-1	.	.	CASSYAGNWGNEQFF	TGTGCCAGCAGTTACGCAGGGAATTGGGGCAATGAGCAGTTCTTC
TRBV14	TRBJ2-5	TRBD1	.	CASSQNRGQETQYF	TGTGCCAGCAGCCAGAACAGGGGACAAGAGACCCAGTACTTC
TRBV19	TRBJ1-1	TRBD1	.	CASSWGQLNTEAFF	TGTGCCAGTAGTTGGGGACAGCTGAACACTGAAGCTTTCTTT
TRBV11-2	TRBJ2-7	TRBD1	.	CASSFGTGDYEQYF	TGTGCCAGCAGCTTTGGGACAGGGGACTACGAGCAGTACTTC
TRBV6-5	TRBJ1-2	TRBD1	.	CASSATGGSGYTF	TGTGCCAGCAGCGCTACAGGGGGCAGTGGCTACACCTTC
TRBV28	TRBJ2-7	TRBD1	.	CASTSNPGTGIYEQYF	TGTGCCAGCACGTCAAATCCCGGGACAGGGATCTACGAGCAGTACTTC
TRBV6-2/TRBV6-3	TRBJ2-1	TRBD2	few	CASSLRRTSGSPKDNEQFF	TGTGCCAGCAGTTTGAGAAGGACTAGCGGGAGCCCAAAGGACAATGAGCAGTTCTTC
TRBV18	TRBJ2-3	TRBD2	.	CASSQPGLAGVDTQYF	TGTGCCAGCTCACAGCCGGGACTAGCGGGAGTTGATACGCAGTATTTT
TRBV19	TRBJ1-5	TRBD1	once	CASSMDGTGLYQPQHF	TGTGCCAGTAGTATGGACGGGACAGGGCTATATCAGCCCCAGCATTTT
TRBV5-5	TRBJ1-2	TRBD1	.	CASSSPTGILNYGYTF	TGTGCCAGCAGCTCACCGACAGGGATCCTTAACTATGGCTACACCTTC
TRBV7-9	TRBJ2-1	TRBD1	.	CASRGTGGYNEQFF	TGTGCCAGCAGGGGGACAGGGGGGTACAATGAGCAGTTCTTC